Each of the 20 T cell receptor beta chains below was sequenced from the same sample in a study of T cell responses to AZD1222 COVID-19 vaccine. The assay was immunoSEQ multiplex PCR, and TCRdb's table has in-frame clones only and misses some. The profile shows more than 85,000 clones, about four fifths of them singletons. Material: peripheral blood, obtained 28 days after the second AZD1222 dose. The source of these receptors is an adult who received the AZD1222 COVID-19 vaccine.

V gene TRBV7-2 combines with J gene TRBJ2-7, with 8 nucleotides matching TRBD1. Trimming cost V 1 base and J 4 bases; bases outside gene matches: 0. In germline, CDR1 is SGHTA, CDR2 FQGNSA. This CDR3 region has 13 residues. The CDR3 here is CASSLGTGYEQYF. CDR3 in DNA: TGTGCCAGCAGCTTAGGGACAGGGTACGAGCAGTACTTC.

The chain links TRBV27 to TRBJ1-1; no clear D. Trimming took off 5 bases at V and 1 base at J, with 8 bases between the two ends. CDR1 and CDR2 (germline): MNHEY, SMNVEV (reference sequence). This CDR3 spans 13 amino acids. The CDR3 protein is CASSLQSNTEAFF. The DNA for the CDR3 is TGTGCCAGCAGTCTCCAGTCGAACACTGAAGCTTTCTTT.

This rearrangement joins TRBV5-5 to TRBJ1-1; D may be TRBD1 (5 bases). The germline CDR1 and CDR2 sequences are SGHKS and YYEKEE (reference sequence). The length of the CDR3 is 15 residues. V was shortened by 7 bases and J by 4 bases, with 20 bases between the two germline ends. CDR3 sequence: CASALEAGQVTEAFF. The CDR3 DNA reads TGTGCCAGCGCCCTGGAGGCGGGGCAGGTCACTGAAGCTTTCTTT.

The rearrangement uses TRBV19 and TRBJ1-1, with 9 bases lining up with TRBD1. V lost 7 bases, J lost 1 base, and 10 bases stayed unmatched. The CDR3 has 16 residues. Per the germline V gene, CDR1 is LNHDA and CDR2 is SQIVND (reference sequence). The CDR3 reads CASIEIPGQGNTEAFF. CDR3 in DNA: TGTGCCAGTATAGAGATACCGGGACAGGGGAACACTGAAGCTTTCTTT.

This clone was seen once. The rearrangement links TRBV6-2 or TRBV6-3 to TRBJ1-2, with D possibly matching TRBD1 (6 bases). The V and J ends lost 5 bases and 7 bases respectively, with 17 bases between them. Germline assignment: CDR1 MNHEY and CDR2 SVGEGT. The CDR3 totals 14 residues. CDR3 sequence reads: CASSRPTGSGGYTF. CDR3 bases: TGTGCCAGCAGTCGGCCTACAGGGTCGGGTGGCTACACCTTC.

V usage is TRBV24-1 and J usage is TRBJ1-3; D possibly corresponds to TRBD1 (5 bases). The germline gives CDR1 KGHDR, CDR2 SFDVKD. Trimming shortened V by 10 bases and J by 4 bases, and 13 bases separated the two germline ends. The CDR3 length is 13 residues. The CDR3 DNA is TGTGCCACTACCGGGGGTGTCGGAAACACCATATATTTT. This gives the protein CATTGGVGNTIYF.

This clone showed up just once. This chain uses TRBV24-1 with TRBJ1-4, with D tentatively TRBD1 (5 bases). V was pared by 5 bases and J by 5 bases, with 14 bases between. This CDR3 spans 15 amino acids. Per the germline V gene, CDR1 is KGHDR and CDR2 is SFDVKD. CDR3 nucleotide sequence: TGTGCCACCAGTGTTGCCGGGACGGGAAATGAAAAACTGTTTTTT. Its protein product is CATSVAGTGNEKLFF.

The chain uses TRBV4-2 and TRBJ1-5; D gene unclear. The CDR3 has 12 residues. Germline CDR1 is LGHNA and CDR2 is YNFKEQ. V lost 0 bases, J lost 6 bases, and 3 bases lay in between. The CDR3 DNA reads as TGTGCCAGCAGCCAAGACAGTCAGCCCCAGCATTTT. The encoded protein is CASSQDSQPQHF.

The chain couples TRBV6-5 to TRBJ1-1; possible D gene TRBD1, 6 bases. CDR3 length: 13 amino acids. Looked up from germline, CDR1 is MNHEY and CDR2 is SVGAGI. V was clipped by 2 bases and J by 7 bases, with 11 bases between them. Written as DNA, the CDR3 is TGTGCCAGCAGTTACGGACAGTCCCTTGAAGCTTTCTTT. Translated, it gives CASSYGQSLEAFF.

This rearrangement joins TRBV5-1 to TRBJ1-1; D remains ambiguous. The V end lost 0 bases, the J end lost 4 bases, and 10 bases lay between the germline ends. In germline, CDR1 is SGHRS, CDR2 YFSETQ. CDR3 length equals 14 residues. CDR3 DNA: TGCGCCAGCAGCTTGGTCCCCGGAGCCACTGAAGCTTTCTTT. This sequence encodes CASSLVPGATEAFF.

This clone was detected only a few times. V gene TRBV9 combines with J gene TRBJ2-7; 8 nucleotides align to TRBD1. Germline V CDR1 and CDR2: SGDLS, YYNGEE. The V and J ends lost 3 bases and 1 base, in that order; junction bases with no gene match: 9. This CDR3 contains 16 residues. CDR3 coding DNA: TGTGCCAGCAGCGCCGGACAGGGCGCCGGATCCTACGAGCAGTACTTC. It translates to CASSAGQGAGSYEQYF.

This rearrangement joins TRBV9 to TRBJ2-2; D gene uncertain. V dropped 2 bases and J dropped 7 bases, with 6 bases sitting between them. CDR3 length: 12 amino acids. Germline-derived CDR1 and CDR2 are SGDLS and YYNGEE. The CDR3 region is CASSVMGGELFF. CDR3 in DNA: TGTGCCAGCAGCGTCATGGGCGGGGAGCTGTTTTTT.

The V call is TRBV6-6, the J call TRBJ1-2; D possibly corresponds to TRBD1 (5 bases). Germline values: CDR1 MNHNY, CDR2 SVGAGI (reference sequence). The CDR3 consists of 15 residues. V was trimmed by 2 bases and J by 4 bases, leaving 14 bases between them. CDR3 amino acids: CASSYQSVQGYGYTF. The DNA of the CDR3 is TGTGCCAGCAGTTACCAATCCGTCCAGGGCTATGGCTACACCTTC.

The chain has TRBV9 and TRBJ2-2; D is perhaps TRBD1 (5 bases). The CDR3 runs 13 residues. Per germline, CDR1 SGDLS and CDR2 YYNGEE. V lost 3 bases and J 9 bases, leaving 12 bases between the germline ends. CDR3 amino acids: CASSATQGRELFF. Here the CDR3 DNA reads TGTGCCAGCAGCGCAACCCAGGGAAGGGAGCTGTTTTTT.

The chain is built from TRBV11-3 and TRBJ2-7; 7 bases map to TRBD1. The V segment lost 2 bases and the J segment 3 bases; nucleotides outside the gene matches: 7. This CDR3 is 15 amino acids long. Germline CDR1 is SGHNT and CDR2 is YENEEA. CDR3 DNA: TGTGCCAGCAGCTTACAGACAGGGTCCGGCTACGAGCAGTACTTC. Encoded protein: CASSLQTGSGYEQYF.

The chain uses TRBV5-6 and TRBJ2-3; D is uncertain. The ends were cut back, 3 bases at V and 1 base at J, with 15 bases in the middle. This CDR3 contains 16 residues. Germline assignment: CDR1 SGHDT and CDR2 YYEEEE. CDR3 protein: CASSSRSGSGTDTQYF. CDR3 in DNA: TGTGCCAGCAGCTCCCGGAGTGGTTCTGGCACAGATACGCAGTATTTT.

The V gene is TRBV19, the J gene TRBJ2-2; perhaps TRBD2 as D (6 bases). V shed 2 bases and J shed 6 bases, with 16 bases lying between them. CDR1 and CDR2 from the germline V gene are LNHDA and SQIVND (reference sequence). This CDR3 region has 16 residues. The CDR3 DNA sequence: TGTGCCAGTAGTATACCCACTCGCGGGACCCCCGGGGAGCTGTTTTTT. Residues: CASSIPTRGTPGELFF.

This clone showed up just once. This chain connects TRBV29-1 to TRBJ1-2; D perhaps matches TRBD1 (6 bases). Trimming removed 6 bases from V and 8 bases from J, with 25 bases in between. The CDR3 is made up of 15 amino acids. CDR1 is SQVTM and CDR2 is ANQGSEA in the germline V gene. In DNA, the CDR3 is TGCAGCGTATATCACCCTACAGGGTTAGTTTGGGGCTACACCTTC. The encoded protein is CSVYHPTGLVWGYTF.

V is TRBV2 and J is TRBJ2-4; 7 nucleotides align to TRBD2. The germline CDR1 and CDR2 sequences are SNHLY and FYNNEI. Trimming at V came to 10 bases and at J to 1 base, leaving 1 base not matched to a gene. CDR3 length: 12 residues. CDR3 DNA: TGTGCCATCGGGGGGGCCAAAAACATTCAGTACTTC. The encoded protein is CAIGGAKNIQYF.

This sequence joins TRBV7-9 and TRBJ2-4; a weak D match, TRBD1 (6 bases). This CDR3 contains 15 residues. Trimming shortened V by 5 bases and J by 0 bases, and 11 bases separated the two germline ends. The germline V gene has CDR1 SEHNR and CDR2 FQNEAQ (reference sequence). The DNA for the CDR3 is TGTGCCAGCAGCCGATACAGGGTAGCCAAAAACATTCAGTACTTC. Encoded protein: CASSRYRVAKNIQYF.